These T cell receptor beta chains were read from a single sample in a study of OX40 agonist ivuxolimab in advanced cancers. The protocol was immunoSEQ multiplex PCR, while the TCRdb copy is restricted to in-frame clones and leaves out a portion. This table has tens of thousands of clones, 85% to 90% appearing once. Sequencing was performed on CD4+ or CD8+ T cells sorted from blood, taken in a trial of the OX40 agonist ivuxolimab. These TCRs come from an adult with an advanced solid tumor such as melanoma, head and neck, liver or kidney cancer. CDR3s include the opening cysteine and the closing phenylalanine or tryptophan. Fields, in order: CDR3 DNA, CDR3 protein, D gene, clone size, V gene, J gene, CDR3 length. A D gene is named only where the DNA matches it firmly. Clone size is given for some rows only: seen once, a few or many times, or a class if the clone is expanded.

CDR3nt: TGTGCCAGCAGTTTCGGGGGGGCGCGGAGCTATGGCTACACCTTC
CDR3aa: CASSFGGARSYGYTF
d_gene: NA
abundance: NA
v_gene: TRBV27
j_gene: TRBJ1-2
len: 15

CDR3nt: TGTGCCAGCACAAAAACAGGGGTTCGTAACTATGGCTACACCTTC
CDR3aa: CASTKTGVRNYGYTF
d_gene: TRBD1
abundance: NA
v_gene: TRBV9
j_gene: TRBJ1-2
len: 15

CDR3nt: TGTGCCAGCAGTGTTACTAGCGCCACAGATACGCAGTATTTT
CDR3aa: CASSVTSATDTQYF
d_gene: TRBD2
abundance: NA
v_gene: TRBV6-4
j_gene: TRBJ2-3
len: 14

CDR3nt: TGTGCCAGCTCACCACTGAGCACAGATACGCAGTATTTT
CDR3aa: CASSPLSTDTQYF
d_gene: NA
abundance: NA
v_gene: TRBV18
j_gene: TRBJ2-3
len: 13

CDR3nt: TGCGCCAGCAGCCAAGACTGGACAAGTACCTACGAGCAGTACTTC
CDR3aa: CASSQDWTSTYEQYF
d_gene: NA
abundance: NA
v_gene: TRBV4-3
j_gene: TRBJ2-7
len: 15

CDR3nt: TGCGCCAGCAGGGCGCAGCCGAGCACAGATACGCAGTATTTT
CDR3aa: CASRAQPSTDTQYF
d_gene: NA
abundance: NA
v_gene: TRBV10-2
j_gene: TRBJ2-3
len: 14

CDR3nt: TGTGCCAGCAGCTCGGGACTAGCGATTACCCAGTACTTC
CDR3aa: CASSSGLAITQYF
d_gene: TRBD2
abundance: NA
v_gene: TRBV14
j_gene: TRBJ2-5
len: 13

CDR3nt: TGTGCCAGCTCAAGATCAACTAATGAAAAACTGTTTTTT
CDR3aa: CASSRSTNEKLFF
d_gene: NA
abundance: NA
v_gene: TRBV18
j_gene: TRBJ1-4
len: 13

CDR3nt: TGTGCCAGCAGTCGCTCTAGCGGACAAGACAATGAGCAGTTCTTC
CDR3aa: CASSRSSGQDNEQFF
d_gene: TRBD2
abundance: NA
v_gene: TRBV6-6
j_gene: TRBJ2-1
len: 15

CDR3nt: TGTGCCAGCACTGGGACAGGGAGAGGCTACACCTTC
CDR3aa: CASTGTGRGYTF
d_gene: TRBD1
abundance: once
v_gene: TRBV2
j_gene: TRBJ1-2
len: 12

CDR3nt: TGCGCCAGCAGTGAGTCGGGGAGCCACGCGGGCTACACCTTC
CDR3aa: CASSESGSHAGYTF
d_gene: NA
abundance: NA
v_gene: TRBV10-1
j_gene: TRBJ1-2
len: 14

CDR3nt: TGTGCCAGCAGTTTGGCGGGAGCCTACAATGAGCAGTTCTTC
CDR3aa: CASSLAGAYNEQFF
d_gene: TRBD2
abundance: NA
v_gene: TRBV6-5
j_gene: TRBJ2-1
len: 14

CDR3nt: TGCAGTGCTACTAGGGGTTGGACCCAGTACTTC
CDR3aa: CSATRGWTQYF
d_gene: NA
abundance: NA
v_gene: TRBV20-1
j_gene: TRBJ2-5
len: 11

CDR3nt: TGTGCCAGCAGCTTACTAGCCTACGAGCAGTACTTC
CDR3aa: CASSLLAYEQYF
d_gene: NA
abundance: NA
v_gene: TRBV12-1
j_gene: TRBJ2-7
len: 12

CDR3nt: TGTGCCACCCCCGGGGGCGGGCCTTCCTACGAGCAGTACTTC
CDR3aa: CATPGGGPSYEQYF
d_gene: NA
abundance: NA
v_gene: TRBV6-5
j_gene: TRBJ2-7
len: 14

CDR3nt: TGTGCCAGCTCACCCCTAGCGGGAGACGAGCAGTACTTC
CDR3aa: CASSPLAGDEQYF
d_gene: TRBD2
abundance: NA
v_gene: TRBV18
j_gene: TRBJ2-7
len: 13

CDR3nt: TGTGCCAGTAGTATAGGCGTGACAGGGGGCCAAGAGACCCAGTACTTC
CDR3aa: CASSIGVTGGQETQYF
d_gene: TRBD1
abundance: NA
v_gene: TRBV19
j_gene: TRBJ2-5
len: 16

CDR3nt: TGCGCCAGCAGCACCCGGACTCGGGAGACCCAGTACTTC
CDR3aa: CASSTRTRETQYF
d_gene: NA
abundance: once
v_gene: TRBV5-1
j_gene: TRBJ2-5
len: 13

CDR3nt: TGTGCCAGCAGCTCCCTGGGACAGGATTGGAACAATGAGCAGTTCTTC
CDR3aa: CASSSLGQDWNNEQFF
d_gene: TRBD1
abundance: NA
v_gene: TRBV5-6
j_gene: TRBJ2-1
len: 16

CDR3nt: TGCGCCAGCAGCTTGGCGGTAGCGATAGGGGGTGAGACCCAGTACTTC
CDR3aa: CASSLAVAIGGETQYF
d_gene: NA
abundance: few
v_gene: TRBV5-1
j_gene: TRBJ2-5
len: 16

CDR3nt: TGCGCCAGCAGCGATATCCCGAGCCCCGAAGAGACCCAGTACTTC
CDR3aa: CASSDIPSPEETQYF
d_gene: NA
abundance: NA
v_gene: TRBV5-1
j_gene: TRBJ2-5
len: 15

CDR3nt: TGTGCCAGCAGCTTGTATCGGGAGACCCAGTACTTC
CDR3aa: CASSLYRETQYF
d_gene: NA
abundance: NA
v_gene: TRBV5-6
j_gene: TRBJ2-5
len: 12

CDR3nt: TGTGCCAGTACGATCAGGGCCAGGGCTGAAGCTTTCTTT
CDR3aa: CASTIRARAEAFF
d_gene: NA
abundance: NA
v_gene: TRBV19
j_gene: TRBJ1-1
len: 13

CDR3nt: TGTGCCACCCAAGCAGGGACAGGGGGTGGCTACACCTTC
CDR3aa: CATQAGTGGGYTF
d_gene: TRBD1
abundance: NA
v_gene: TRBV15
j_gene: TRBJ1-2
len: 13

CDR3nt: TGCAGCGTTGGTCGGGACAGGGGAGGCTATGGCTACACCTTC
CDR3aa: CSVGRDRGGYGYTF
d_gene: TRBD1
abundance: NA
v_gene: TRBV29-1
j_gene: TRBJ1-2
len: 14

CDR3nt: TGCGCCAGCAGACCGGACGGTAGCAATCAGCCCCAGCATTTT
CDR3aa: CASRPDGSNQPQHF
d_gene: NA
abundance: NA
v_gene: TRBV5-1
j_gene: TRBJ1-5
len: 14

CDR3nt: TGCAGCTCCTCCGGGACTCCGATGGTGAATGAGCAGTTCTTC
CDR3aa: CSSSGTPMVNEQFF
d_gene: NA
abundance: NA
v_gene: TRBV29-1
j_gene: TRBJ2-1
len: 14

CDR3nt: TGTGCCACCAGCAGACCTACAGGGGTGAGAGAGACTCAGTACTTC
CDR3aa: CATSRPTGVRETQYF
d_gene: TRBD1
abundance: once
v_gene: TRBV15
j_gene: TRBJ2-5
len: 15

CDR3nt: TGCGCCAGCAGTCTGACAGGGGGCGGCGACGGCACCGGGGAGCTGTTTTTT
CDR3aa: CASSLTGGGDGTGELFF
d_gene: TRBD1
abundance: NA
v_gene: TRBV5-1
j_gene: TRBJ2-2
len: 17